These 5 T cell receptor beta chains were all obtained from the same sample, sequenced in a study of T cell therapy after organ transplantation. No antigens are known for them. The assay was immunoSEQ multiplex PCR, and TCRdb's table has in-frame clones only and misses some. The sample has 15,000 or so clones, roughly 85% seen once. As to time point: 20-29 weeks after completion of therapy. Sequenced material: CD8+ T cells from blood, taken after autologous CMV-specific T cell therapy. The source is a human patient who had received a solid organ transplant and had CMV disease. The T cells may come from the graft donor.

The chain employs TRBV7-2 and TRBJ2-7, with D tentatively TRBD1 (6 bases). The CDR3 runs 13 residues. V shed 4 bases and J shed 3 bases, with 10 bases lying between them. CDR1 and CDR2 from the germline V gene are SGHTA and FQGNSA. As DNA, the CDR3 is TGTGCCAGCAGCTCAACAGGGAGCTACGAGCAGTACTTC. Its translation is CASSSTGSYEQYF.

This clone occurred once. V and J are TRBV5-1 and TRBJ1-4; TRBD1 aligns across 9 bases. The germline V gene has CDR1 SGHRS and CDR2 YFSETQ. J gave up 8 bases and V 0 bases, and 5 bases lay outside the gene matches. There are 15 residues in the CDR3. The CDR3 is CASSLGDREGEKLFF. The CDR3 DNA follows: TGCGCCAGCAGCTTGGGGGACAGGGAAGGGGAAAAACTGTTTTTT.

J is TRBJ1-5 and V is TRBV12-5; maybe TRBD1 (5 bases). The germline V gene has CDR1 LGHNT and CDR2 FRNRAP. The CDR3 extends over 15 amino acids. Trimming shortened V by 0 bases and J by 3 bases, and 9 bases separated the two germline ends. This CDR3 reads CASGLVLGDNQPQHF. CDR3 nucleotides: TGTGCTAGTGGTTTGGTTTTAGGGGACAATCAGCCCCAGCATTTT. Drawing the rest from reference TRBV12-5 and TRBJ1-5, the complete variable domain is DARVTQTPRHKVTEMGQEVTMRCQPILGHNTVFWYRQTMMQGLELLAYFRNRAPLDDSGMPKDRFSAEMPDATLATLKIQPSEPRDSAVYFCASGLVLGDNQPQHFGDGTRLSIL.

The V and J genes are TRBV6-6 and TRBJ2-2; no reliable D call. The V and J ends lost 0 bases and 8 bases respectively, with 7 bases between them. This CDR3 comprises 13 residues. From germline, CDR1 is MNHNY and CDR2 SVGAGI (reference sequence). The CDR3, as DNA: TGTGCCAGCAGTTACTCCCTACAGGGGGAGCTGTTTTTT. As protein: CASSYSLQGELFF.

The rearrangement joins TRBV5-6 to TRBJ1-2; D not certain. This CDR3 region has 14 residues. Deletions cut 2 bases from V and 4 bases from J, with 12 bases between. Germline CDR1 is SGHDT and CDR2 is YYEEEE. The CDR3 nucleotides read TGTGCCAGCAGCTTCGGTTCGGTGATCTATGGCTACACCTTC. This codes for CASSFGSVIYGYTF.